The present entry profiles one T cell receptor beta chain with its context. Its specificity is unknown. The sample belongs to a study of identical twins. Study conclusions and caveats: Clonotypes of the beta chain that were abundant in cord blood carried fewer insertions (memory repertoires showed none). With beta out-of-frame sequences, excess sharing by twins was weaker. Compared with unrelated sharing, twin-shared out-of-frame alpha sequences had more low-probability sequences.

Germline CDR1 reads SGHAT; CDR2 reads FQNNGV. V shed 3 bases and J shed 3 bases, with 8 bases lying between them. The CDR3 extends over 14 amino acids. A universal primer site was added by template switching, and unique molecular identifiers were carried by the cDNA. Each CDR3 protein gets one entry after TCRdb re-called the 5' RACE reads with MiXCR. The sample has some 600,000 distinct CDR3 sequences, less than 9% seen once. The same sample was also used in a study of yellow fever vaccine responses in identical twins.

The chain has TRBV11-2 and TRBJ1-4, with D possibly TRBD1 on 5 matching bases. The TCR originated in a woman under 30 in good health. The specimen was PBMCs. For the CDR3, the DNA is TGTGCCAGCAGCTTGTGGGGGTCTAATGAAAAACTGTTTTTT. Protein sequence: CASSLWGSNEKLFF.